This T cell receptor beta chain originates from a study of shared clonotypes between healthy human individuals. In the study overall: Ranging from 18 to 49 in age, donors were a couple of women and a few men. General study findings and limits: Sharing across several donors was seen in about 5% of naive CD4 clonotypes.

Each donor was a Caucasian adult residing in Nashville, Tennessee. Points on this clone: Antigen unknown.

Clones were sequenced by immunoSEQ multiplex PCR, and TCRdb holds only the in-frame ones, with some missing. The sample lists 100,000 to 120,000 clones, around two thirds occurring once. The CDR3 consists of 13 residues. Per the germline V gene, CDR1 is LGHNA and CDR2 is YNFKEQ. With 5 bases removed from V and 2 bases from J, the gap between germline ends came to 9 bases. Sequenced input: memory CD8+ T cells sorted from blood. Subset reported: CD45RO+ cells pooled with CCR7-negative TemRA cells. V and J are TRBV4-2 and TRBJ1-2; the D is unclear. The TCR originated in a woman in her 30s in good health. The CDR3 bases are TGTGCCAGCAGCGAACTGGGAAACTATGGCTACACCTTC. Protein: CASSELGNYGYTF.